A selection of T cell receptor beta chains follows, all from one sample in a study of T cells in Graves' hyperthyroidism and ophthalmopathy. MiXCR, applied by TCRdb to the multiplex PCR reads, yields one record per CDR3 protein. This table holds 480,000 or so distinct CDR3 sequences, 46% found once. Sequencing used peripheral blood or thyroid tissue (not recorded which). These receptors were taken from an adult woman with Graves' disease, either hyperthyroidism or ophthalmopathy (not recorded which). The CDR3 runs from the conserved cysteine through the conserved F or W. The D gene is left open where the match is weak. Rows give clone size only sometimes, using once, few, many, or a class for an expanded clone.

abundance | j_gene | d_gene | v_gene | CDR3aa | CDR3nt
NA | TRBJ2-5 | NA | TRBV29-1 | CSKRGDLETQYF | TGCAGTAAAAGGGGGGATTTGGAGACCCAGTACTTC
NA | TRBJ1-1 | NA | TRBV29-1 | CSVAGGAGMNTEAFF | TGCAGCGTTGCCGGAGGAGCCGGGATGAACACTGAAGCTTTCTTT
NA | TRBJ1-5 | NA | TRBV19 | CASSILLGGQPQHF | TGTGCCAGTAGTATACTCCTGGGGGGTCAGCCCCAGCATTTT
NA | TRBJ1-2 | NA | TRBV25-1 | CASSLHGVYGYTF | TGTGCCAGCAGTTTACACGGAGTCTATGGCTACACCTTC
NA | TRBJ2-1 | NA | TRBV7-8 | CASSLEVDEQFF | TGTGCCAGCAGCTTAGAAGTGGATGAGCAGTTCTTC
NA | TRBJ2-1 | NA | TRBV7-3 | CASSLSLTGREQFF | TGTGCCAGCAGCCTGTCCTTAACAGGGCGTGAGCAGTTCTTC
NA | TRBJ2-5 | NA | TRBV29-1 | CSSRPGETQYF | TGCAGCTCCCGGCCGGGGGAGACCCAGTACTTC
NA | TRBJ1-2 | NA | TRBV29-1 | CSGIQGSLYGYTF | TGCAGCGGAATACAGGGCTCGCTCTATGGCTACACCTTC
NA | TRBJ1-2 | NA | TRBV9 | CASSFSQNYGYTF | TGTGCCAGCAGTTTTTCACAGAACTATGGCTACACCTTC
few | TRBJ2-5 | NA | TRBV5-5 | CASSLDAVAQETQYF | TGTGCCAGCAGCTTGGACGCTGTGGCCCAAGAGACCCAGTACTTC
NA | TRBJ1-5 | TRBD1 | TRBV10-2 | CASSTGTGRRQPQHF | TGCGCCAGCAGTACCGGGACAGGGCGAAGACAGCCCCAGCATTTT
few | TRBJ1-1 | NA | TRBV29-1 | CSVEGDVGTEAFF | TGCAGCGTTGAAGGGGATGTTGGCACTGAAGCTTTCTTT
NA | TRBJ2-5 | NA | TRBV2 | CAMVGTYQETQYF | TGTGCCATGGTCGGGACGTACCAAGAGACCCAGTACTTC
few | TRBJ2-7 | NA | TRBV10-3 | CAISRQESSYEQYF | TGTGCCATCAGTCGACAGGAGAGCTCCTACGAGCAGTACTTC
NA | TRBJ2-5 | NA | TRBV13 | CASSFSGYGRETQYF | TGTGCCAGCAGCTTCTCGGGATACGGTAGGGAGACCCAGTACTTC
NA | TRBJ2-5 | NA | TRBV12-3/TRBV12-4 | CATSDRDWQETQYF | TGTGCCACCAGTGATCGGGACTGGCAAGAGACCCAGTACTTC
NA | TRBJ1-5 | NA | TRBV4-1 | CASSQDRAYNQPQHF | TGCGCCAGCAGCCAAGATCGCGCTTACAATCAGCCCCAGCATTTT
few | TRBJ2-5 | NA | TRBV2 | CASTADSQETQYF | TGTGCCAGCACCGCAGATAGCCAAGAGACCCAGTACTTC
NA | TRBJ1-2 | NA | TRBV10-3 | CAIQGTGGNTF | TGTGCCATCCAAGGGACGGGTGGAAACACCTTC
NA | TRBJ2-5 | NA | TRBV5-6 | CASSLEAGTQYF | TGTGCCAGCAGCTTGGAGGCTGGGACCCAGTACTTC
many | TRBJ2-2 | NA | TRBV2 | CASSRQVANTGELFF | TGTGCCAGCAGTCGACAGGTCGCGAACACCGGGGAGCTGTTTTTT
NA | TRBJ1-5 | NA | TRBV7-9 | CANSLGGALQPQHF | TGTGCCAACAGCTTAGGGGGGGCGCTTCAGCCCCAGCATTTT
NA | TRBJ2-7 | TRBD2 | TRBV5-1 | CASKFASGVTYEQYF | TGCGCCAGCAAGTTCGCTAGCGGGGTTACCTACGAGCAGTACTTC
many | TRBJ1-1 | TRBD1 | TRBV9 | CASSATGLGTEAFF | TGTGCCAGCAGCGCGACAGGGTTGGGCACTGAAGCTTTCTTT
many | TRBJ2-5 | NA | TRBV6-2/TRBV6-3 | CASLGGGETQYF | TGTGCCAGCCTGGGGGGAGGAGAGACCCAGTACTTC
few | TRBJ1-6 | TRBD1 | TRBV28 | CASRVTGPANSPLHF | TGTGCCAGCAGGGTGACAGGGCCCGCTAATTCACCCCTCCACTTT
NA | TRBJ2-2 | NA | TRBV30 | CAWSVPLLFPGELFF | TGTGCCTGGAGTGTACCACTTCTCTTTCCCGGGGAGCTGTTTTTT
NA | TRBJ2-5 | NA | TRBV5-4 | CASSLVLAGQGGRETQYF | TGTGCCAGCAGCTTGGTACTAGCGGGACAGGGTGGTCGAGAGACCCAGTACTTC
NA | TRBJ1-2 | TRBD1 | TRBV29-1 | CSAIQTGRGYTF | TGCAGCGCCATACAGACAGGGCGAGGCTACACCTTC
NA | TRBJ1-4 | NA | TRBV7-2 | CASSLAPGFSEKLFF | TGTGCCAGCAGCTTAGCCCCGGGGTTCAGTGAAAAACTGTTTTTT
NA | TRBJ2-5 | NA | TRBV11-1 | CASSLAPKETQYF | TGTGCCAGCTCTCTAGCGCCAAAAGAGACCCAGTACTTC
NA | TRBJ1-1 | NA | TRBV27 | CAVGGDGTLKLFF | TGTGCCGTAGGGGGAGATGGAACACTGAAGCTTTTCTTT